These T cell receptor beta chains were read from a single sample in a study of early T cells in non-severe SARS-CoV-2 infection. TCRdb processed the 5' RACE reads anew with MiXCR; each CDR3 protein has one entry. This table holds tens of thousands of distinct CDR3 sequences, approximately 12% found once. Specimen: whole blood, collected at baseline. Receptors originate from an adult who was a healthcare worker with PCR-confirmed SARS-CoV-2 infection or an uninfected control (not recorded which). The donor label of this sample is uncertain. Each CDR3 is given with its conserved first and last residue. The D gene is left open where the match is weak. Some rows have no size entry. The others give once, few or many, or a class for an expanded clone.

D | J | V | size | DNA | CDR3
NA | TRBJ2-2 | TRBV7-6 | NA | TGTGCCAGCAGCTTGACCCCCGGGGCCGGGGAGCTGTTTTTT | CASSLTPGAGELFF
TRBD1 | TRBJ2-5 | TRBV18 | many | TGTGCCAGCTCACGAAACTCCGGGACAGGGACGTATGAGACCCAGTACTTC | CASSRNSGTGTYETQYF
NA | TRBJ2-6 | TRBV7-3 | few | TGTGCCAGCAGCTTAGGTAGGGGATTAAACTCTGGGGCCAACGTCCTGACTTTC | CASSLGRGLNSGANVLTF
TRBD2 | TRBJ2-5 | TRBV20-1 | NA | TGCAGTGCTAGAGAGCTAGCGGATCAAGAGACCCAGTACTTC | CSARELADQETQYF
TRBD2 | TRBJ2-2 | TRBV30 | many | TGTGCCTGGACAGGGCTAGCGGGGGCCACGAACACCGGGGAGCTGTTTTTT | CAWTGLAGATNTGELFF
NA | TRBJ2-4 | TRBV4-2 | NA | TGTGCCAGCAGCCAAGATCATCCAGGACTAGCCAAAAACATTCAGTACTTC | CASSQDHPGLAKNIQYF
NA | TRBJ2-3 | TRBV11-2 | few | TGTGCCAGCAGCCCGACGGGGAGCACAGATACGCAGTATTTT | CASSPTGSTDTQYF
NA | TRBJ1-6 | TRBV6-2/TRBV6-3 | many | TGTGCCAGCAGTGAGAGGGATCTCTATAATTCACCCCTCCACTTT | CASSERDLYNSPLHF
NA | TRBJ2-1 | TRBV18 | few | TGTGCCAGCTCACCACCAACAGGAGAGCAGTTCTTC | CASSPPTGEQFF
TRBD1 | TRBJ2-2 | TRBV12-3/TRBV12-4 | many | TGTGCCAGCAGGCGGGGACAGGGACTCACCGGGGAGCTGTTTTTT | CASRRGQGLTGELFF
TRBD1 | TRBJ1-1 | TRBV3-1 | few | TGTGCCAGCAACTACAGGGGAAGTGAAGCTTTCTTT | CASNYRGSEAFF
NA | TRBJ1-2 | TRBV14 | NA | TGTGCCAGCAGCCCCAACGTGGGGTACTATGGCTACACCTTC | CASSPNVGYYGYTF
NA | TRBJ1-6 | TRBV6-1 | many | TGTGCCAGCAGTGAATTTGAGCTGGGGCAGGGAAGCTCCTATAATTCACCCCTCCACTTT | CASSEFELGQGSSYNSPLHF
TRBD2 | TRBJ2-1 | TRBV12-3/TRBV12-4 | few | TGTGCCAGCAGCAATTCCGGGACTAGCGGCTACAATGAGCAGTTCTTC | CASSNSGTSGYNEQFF
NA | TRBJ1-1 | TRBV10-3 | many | TGTGCCATCAGTTCACGGACCGAAGCTTTCTTT | CAISSRTEAFF
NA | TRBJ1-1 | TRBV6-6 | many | TGTGCCAGCATTGATATCGAGGCGATGAACACTGAAGCTTTCTTT | CASIDIEAMNTEAFF
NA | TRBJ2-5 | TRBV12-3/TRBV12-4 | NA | TGTGCCAGCAGTCCGACAGAAACTCAAGAGACCCAGTACTTC | CASSPTETQETQYF
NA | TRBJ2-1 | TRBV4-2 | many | TGTGCCAGCAGCCAAGGTGGGAGCTCCTACAATGAGCAGTTCTTC | CASSQGGSSYNEQFF
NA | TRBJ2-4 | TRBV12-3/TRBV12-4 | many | TGTGCCAGCAGTCCCGCCGAATTAGCCAAAAACATTCAGTACTTC | CASSPAELAKNIQYF
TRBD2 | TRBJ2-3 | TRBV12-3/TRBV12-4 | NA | TGTGCCAGCAGTTTAGAGCGACTAGCGGGGGGGCCGGGCACAGATACGCAGTATTTT | CASSLERLAGGPGTDTQYF
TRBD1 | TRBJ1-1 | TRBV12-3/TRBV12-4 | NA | TGTGCCAGCAGAAGCCTACAGGGGGCACGCACTGAAGCTTTCTTT | CASRSLQGARTEAFF
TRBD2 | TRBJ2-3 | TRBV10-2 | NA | TGCGCCAGCAGTGACCGACGAAGGGGACTAGCTCTAAAAAGCACAGATACGCAGTATTTT | CASSDRRRGLALKSTDTQYF
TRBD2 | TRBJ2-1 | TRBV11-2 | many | TGTGCCAGCACCAGAATCCCGACTAGCGCCTACAATGAGCAGTTCTTC | CASTRIPTSAYNEQFF
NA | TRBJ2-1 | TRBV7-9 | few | TGTGCCAGCAGCTTGTGGGTCACAGATGTCGGGAATGAGCAGTTCTTC | CASSLWVTDVGNEQFF
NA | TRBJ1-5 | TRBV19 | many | TGTGCCAGTAGCACCAACGACAGGTTTAACAGCAATCAGCCCCAGCATTTT | CASSTNDRFNSNQPQHF
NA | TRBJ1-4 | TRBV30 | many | TGTGCCTGGAGTGTACGGGACCGAGGGAATGAAAAACTGTTTTTT | CAWSVRDRGNEKLFF
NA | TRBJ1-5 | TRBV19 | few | TGTGCCAGTAGTATTGTGGCAGGGGGCAATCAGCCCCAGCATTTT | CASSIVAGGNQPQHF
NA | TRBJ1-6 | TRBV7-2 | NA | TGTGCCAGCAGCATCAGACAGATCCAGCCCCTCCACTTT | CASSIRQIQPLHF
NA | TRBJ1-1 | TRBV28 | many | TGTGCCAGCAGACTGACCGGTAGGGGGATTAACACTGAAGCTTTCTTT | CASRLTGRGINTEAFF
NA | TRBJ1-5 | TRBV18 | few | TGTGCCAGCTCACCCGGTCGGGTTACTGATCAGCCCCAGCATTTT | CASSPGRVTDQPQHF
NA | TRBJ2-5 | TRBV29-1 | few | TGCAGCGTTGGACCGCAAGAGACCCAGTACTTC | CSVGPQETQYF
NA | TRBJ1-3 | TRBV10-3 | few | TGTGCCATCAGTGATGGGTCTTTGTCTGGAAACACCATATATTTT | CAISDGSLSGNTIYF
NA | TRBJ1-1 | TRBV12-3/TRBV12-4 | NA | TGTGCCAGCAGTCTAACAGGGCTGGGCACTGAAGCTTTCTTT | CASSLTGLGTEAFF
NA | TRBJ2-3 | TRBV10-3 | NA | TGTGCCATCAGTGACGGGGGCACAGATACGCAGTATTTT | CAISDGGTDTQYF
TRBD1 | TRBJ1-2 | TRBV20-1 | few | TGCAGTGCTAAAGGGACAGGGGCCGCCTCTGCCTATGGCTACACCTTC | CSAKGTGAASAYGYTF
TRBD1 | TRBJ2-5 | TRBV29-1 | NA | TGCAGCGTTGAGCTTCAGGGGGAACCCCAAGAGACCCAGTACTTC | CSVELQGEPQETQYF
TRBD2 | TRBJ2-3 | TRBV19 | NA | TGTGCCAGTAGTATCCTAGCGGACACAGATACGCAGTATTTT | CASSILADTDTQYF
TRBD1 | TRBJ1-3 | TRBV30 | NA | TGTGCCTGGAGTGCCTTGGGACAGGGGAACACCATATATTTT | CAWSALGQGNTIYF
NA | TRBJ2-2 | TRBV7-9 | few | TGTGCCAGCAGCTTAGATCGTGAGCACACCCAGTTTTTT | CASSLDREHTQFF
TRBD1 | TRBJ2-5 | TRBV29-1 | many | TGCAGCGTGGGCCGTACGGGGACAGCAGAGACCCAGTACTTC | CSVGRTGTAETQYF
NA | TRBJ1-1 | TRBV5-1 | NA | TGCGCCAGCAGCCACGGGAGGGTGAACACTGAAGCTTTCTTT | CASSHGRVNTEAFF
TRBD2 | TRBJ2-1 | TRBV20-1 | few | TGCAGTGCTCGCTCCGGGACTAGCGGGCTTTACAATGAGCAGTTCTTC | CSARSGTSGLYNEQFF
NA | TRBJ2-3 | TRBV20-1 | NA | TGCAGTGCTAGACTCTTACTCACAGATACGCAGTATTTT | CSARLLLTDTQYF
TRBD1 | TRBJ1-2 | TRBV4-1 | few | TGCGCCAGCAGCCAAGAAGTGACAGGGTTTAACTATGGCTACACCTTC | CASSQEVTGFNYGYTF
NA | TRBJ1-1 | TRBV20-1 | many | TGCAGTGCTAGAGGGACAGCCATGAACACTGAAGCTTTCTTT | CSARGTAMNTEAFF
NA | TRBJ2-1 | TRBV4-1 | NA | TGCGCCAGCAGCCAAGACGGAGGGAAAGGCTCCTACAATGAGCAGTTCTTC | CASSQDGGKGSYNEQFF
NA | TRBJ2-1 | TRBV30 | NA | TGTGCCTGGAGAACGGTGGCGGGTGAGCAGTTCTTC | CAWRTVAGEQFF
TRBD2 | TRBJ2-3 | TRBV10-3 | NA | TGTGCCATCAGTGAGTCGAACGGCGGGGGGCCAGCGGATACGCAGTATTTT | CAISESNGGGPADTQYF
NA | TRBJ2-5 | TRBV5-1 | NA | TGCGCCAGCAGCTTGTTTGGTAGCAGCCAAGAGACCCAGTACTTC | CASSLFGSSQETQYF
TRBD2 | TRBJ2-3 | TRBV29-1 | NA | TGCTCTGGGACTAGCGGTGATACGCAGTATTTT | CSGTSGDTQYF
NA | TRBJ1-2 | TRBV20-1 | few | TGCAGTGCTAGAGATCGTGCCGCAGGAGGCTACACCTTC | CSARDRAAGGYTF
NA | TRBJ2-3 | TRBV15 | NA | TGTGCCACCGCTCAACGTGGGTCCCCAAGCACAGATACGCAGTATTTT | CATAQRGSPSTDTQYF
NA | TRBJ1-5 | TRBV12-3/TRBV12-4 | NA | TGTGCCAGCAGTTCCACATCCAATCAGCCCCAGCATTTT | CASSSTSNQPQHF
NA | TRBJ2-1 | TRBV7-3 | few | TGTGCCAGCAGCTTAACTCGTGGGGAGCAGTTCTTC | CASSLTRGEQFF
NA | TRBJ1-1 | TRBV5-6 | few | TGTGCCAGCAGCTCCGGAGGGGCGCCGTCCACTGAAGCTTTCTTT | CASSSGGAPSTEAFF